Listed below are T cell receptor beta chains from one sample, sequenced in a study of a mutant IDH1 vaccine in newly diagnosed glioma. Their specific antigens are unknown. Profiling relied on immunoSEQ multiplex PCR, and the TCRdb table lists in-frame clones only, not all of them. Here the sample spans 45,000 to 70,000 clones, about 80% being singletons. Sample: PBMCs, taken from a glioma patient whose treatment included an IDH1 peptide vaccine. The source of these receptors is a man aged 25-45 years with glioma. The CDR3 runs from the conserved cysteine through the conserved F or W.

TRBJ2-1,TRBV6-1,CASIPGQGFYEQFF
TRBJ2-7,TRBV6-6,CASSGGQGASYEQYF
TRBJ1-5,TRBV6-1,CAIDRSNQPQHF
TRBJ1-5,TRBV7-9,CASAGATYQPQHF
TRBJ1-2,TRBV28,CASSSGVPWGGYTF
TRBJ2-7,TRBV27,CASSWTGSYEQYF
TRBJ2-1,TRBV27,CASSFGGGAIGPEQFF
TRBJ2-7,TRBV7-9,CASSLKGTGDYEQYF
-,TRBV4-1,CASSQDSPTNYEQYF
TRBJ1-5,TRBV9,CASSEGQSNQPQHF
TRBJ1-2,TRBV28,CASSPPWTGVRGYTF
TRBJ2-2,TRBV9,CASSVLGGTGELFF
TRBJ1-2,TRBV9,CASKKQGMQYGYTF
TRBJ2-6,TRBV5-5,CASSLTSGGVSGANVLTF
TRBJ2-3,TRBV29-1,CSGQPDSNTQYF
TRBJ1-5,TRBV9,CASSVEAGPHQPQHF
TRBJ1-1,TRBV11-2,CASSFPPRLRDGAFF
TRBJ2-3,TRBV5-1,CASRRGGYTGDTQYF
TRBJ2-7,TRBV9,CASSGYSTTSGSYEQYF
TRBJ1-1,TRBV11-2,CASSRQLLTEAFF